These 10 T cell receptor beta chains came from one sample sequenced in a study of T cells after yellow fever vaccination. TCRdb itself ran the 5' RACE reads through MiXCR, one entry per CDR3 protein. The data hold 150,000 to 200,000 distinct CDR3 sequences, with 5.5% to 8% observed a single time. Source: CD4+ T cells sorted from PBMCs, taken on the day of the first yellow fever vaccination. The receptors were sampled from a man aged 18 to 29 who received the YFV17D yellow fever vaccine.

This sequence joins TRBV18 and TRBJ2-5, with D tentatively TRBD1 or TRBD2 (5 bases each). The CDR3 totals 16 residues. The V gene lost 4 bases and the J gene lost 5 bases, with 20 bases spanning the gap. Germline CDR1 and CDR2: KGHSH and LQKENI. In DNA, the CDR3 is TGTGCCAGCTCACTTAGACGGGACGGGACCCAGGAGACCCAGTACTTC. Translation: CASSLRRDGTQETQYF.

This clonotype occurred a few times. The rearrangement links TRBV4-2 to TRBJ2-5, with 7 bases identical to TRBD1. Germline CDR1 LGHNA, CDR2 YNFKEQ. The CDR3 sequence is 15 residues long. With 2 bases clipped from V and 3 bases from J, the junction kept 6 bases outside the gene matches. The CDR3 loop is CASSQRRTGKETQYF. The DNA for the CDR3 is TGTGCCAGCAGCCAAAGACGGACAGGAAAAGAGACCCAGTACTTC.

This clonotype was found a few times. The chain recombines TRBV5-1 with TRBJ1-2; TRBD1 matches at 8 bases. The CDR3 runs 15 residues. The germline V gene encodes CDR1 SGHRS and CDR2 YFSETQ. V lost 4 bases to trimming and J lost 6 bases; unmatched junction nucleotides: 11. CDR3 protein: CASSLGQGDPDGYTF. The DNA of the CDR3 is TGCGCCAGCAGCCTAGGACAGGGAGATCCCGATGGCTACACCTTC.

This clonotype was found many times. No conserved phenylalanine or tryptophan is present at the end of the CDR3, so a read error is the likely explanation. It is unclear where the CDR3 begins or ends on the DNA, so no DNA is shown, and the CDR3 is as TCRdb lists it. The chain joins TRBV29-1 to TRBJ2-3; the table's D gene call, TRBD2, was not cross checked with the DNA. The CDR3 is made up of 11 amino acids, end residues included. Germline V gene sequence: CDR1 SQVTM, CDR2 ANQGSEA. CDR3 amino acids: CSVDGLAGGLS.

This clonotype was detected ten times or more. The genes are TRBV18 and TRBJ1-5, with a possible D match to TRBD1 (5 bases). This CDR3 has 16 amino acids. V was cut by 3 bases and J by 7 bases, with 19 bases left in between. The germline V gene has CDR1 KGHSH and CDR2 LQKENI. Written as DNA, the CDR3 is TGTGCCAGCTCACCTTCCACGGGGGGATTCGGGCAGCCCCAGCATTTT. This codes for CASSPSTGGFGQPQHF.

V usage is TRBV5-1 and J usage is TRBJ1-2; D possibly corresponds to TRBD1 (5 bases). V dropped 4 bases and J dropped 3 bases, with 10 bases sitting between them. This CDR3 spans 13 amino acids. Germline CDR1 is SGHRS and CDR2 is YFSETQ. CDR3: CASSQQGYYGYTF. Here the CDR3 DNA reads TGCGCCAGCAGCCAGCAGGGATACTATGGCTACACCTTC. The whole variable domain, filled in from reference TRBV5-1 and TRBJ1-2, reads KAGVTQTPRYLIKTRGQQVTLSCSPISGHRSVSWYQQTPGQGLQFLFEYFSETQRNKGNFPGRFSGRQFSNSRSEMNVSTLELGDSALYLCASSQQGYYGYTFGSGTRLTVV.

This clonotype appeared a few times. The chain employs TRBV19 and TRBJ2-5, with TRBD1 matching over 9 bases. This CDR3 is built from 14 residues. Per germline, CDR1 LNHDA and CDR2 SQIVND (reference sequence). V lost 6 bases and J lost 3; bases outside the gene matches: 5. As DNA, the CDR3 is TGTGCCAGTAGACCTAGGACAGGGGAAGAGACCCAGTACTTC. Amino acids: CASRPRTGEETQYF.

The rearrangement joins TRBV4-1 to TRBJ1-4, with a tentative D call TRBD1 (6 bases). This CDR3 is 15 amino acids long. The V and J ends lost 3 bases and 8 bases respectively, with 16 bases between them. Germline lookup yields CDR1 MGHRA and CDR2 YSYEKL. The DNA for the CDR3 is TGCGCCAGCAGCCAGCAGGAGGGACATAAGGAAAAACTGTTTTTT. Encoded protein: CASSQQEGHKEKLFF.

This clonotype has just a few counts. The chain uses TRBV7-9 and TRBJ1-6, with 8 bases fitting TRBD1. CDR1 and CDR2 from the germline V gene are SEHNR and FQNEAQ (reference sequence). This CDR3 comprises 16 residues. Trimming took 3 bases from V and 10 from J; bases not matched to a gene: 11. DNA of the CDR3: TGTGCCAGCAGCTTTGCGGACAGGGTCTATAGGTCACCCCTCCACTTT. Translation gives CASSFADRVYRSPLHF.

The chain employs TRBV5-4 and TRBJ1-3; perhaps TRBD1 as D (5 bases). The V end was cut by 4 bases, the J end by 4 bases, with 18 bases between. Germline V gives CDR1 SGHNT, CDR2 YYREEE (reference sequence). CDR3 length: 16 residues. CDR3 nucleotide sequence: TGTGCCAGCAGCCCCCGCGGCTCAGGGTCCGGAAACACCATATATTTT. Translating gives CASSPRGSGSGNTIYF.